The rows below give T cell receptor beta chains drawn from one sample of a study of shared clonotypes between healthy human individuals. Sequencing used immunoSEQ multiplex PCR; TCRdb keeps in-frame clones, though not all of them. The sample lists over a million clones; more than 75% were seen once. Sample: memory CD4+ T cells from PBMCs. Source of these receptors: a man in his late teens or twenties in good health. Some clones in this sample may be carry-over from other donors' samples. Each CDR3 is given with its conserved first and last residue. D genes are given only for firm matches. Size values are once, few and many counts, or a class for expanded clones, and some rows have none.

clone_size,j_call,v_call,d_call,cdr3_nt,cdr3_aa
.,TRBJ2-1,TRBV28,TRBD2,TGTGCCAGCAGTACAGCGGGAGCGGGTTACAATGAGCAGTTCTTC,CASSTAGAGYNEQFF
.,TRBJ1-2,TRBV6-1,TRBD1,TGTGCCAGCAGTGGGGACTGGACAGGGTATTCCTATGGCTACACCTTC,CASSGDWTGYSYGYTF
once,TRBJ2-1,TRBV29-1,.,TGCAGCGTTGGTAGGGTCTCCTACAATGAGCAGTTCTTC,CSVGRVSYNEQFF
.,TRBJ2-2,TRBV4-2,TRBD1,TGTGCCAGCAGCCAAGATCGGGACAGGGGTCCCGGGGAGCTGTTTTTT,CASSQDRDRGPGELFF
.,TRBJ2-1,TRBV9,TRBD2,TGTGCCAGCAGCGCCGAGGGGACTAGCTACGAGCAGTTCTTC,CASSAEGTSYEQFF
.,TRBJ1-2,TRBV5-1,TRBD1,TGCGCCAGCAGCAAAAGCATGGGACAGGGACCAAGAGGGGACTATGGCTACACCTTC,CASSKSMGQGPRGDYGYTF
.,TRBJ2-1,TRBV5-3,.,TGTGCCAGAAGCCCTCTTGGTCCATCCCGATGTTCGGAGAATGAGCAGTTCTTC,CARSPLGPSRCSENEQFF
.,TRBJ1-1,TRBV7-3,.,TGTGCCAGCAGCTTAGGGGGGCGGAACACTGAAGCTTTCTTT,CASSLGGRNTEAFF
few,TRBJ2-1,TRBV19,.,TGTGCCAGTAGTCCCTCTTGGAGCAATGAGCAGTTCTTC,CASSPSWSNEQFF
.,TRBJ1-5,TRBV28,.,TGTGCCAGCAGTCTATACCGTAATCAGCCCCAGCATTTT,CASSLYRNQPQHF
.,TRBJ1-2,TRBV29-1,.,TGCAGCGTTGATGACGGAACGAACTATGGCTACACCTTC,CSVDDGTNYGYTF
once,TRBJ2-1,TRBV10-1,TRBD2,TGCGCCAGCAGTGAGTCGATCGCGGGAGGCTACAATGAGCAGTTCTTC,CASSESIAGGYNEQFF
.,TRBJ2-5,TRBV9,TRBD1,TGTGCCAGCAGCGTATTAGGGGACAGGGGGACCCAGTACTTC,CASSVLGDRGTQYF
.,TRBJ2-7,TRBV15,.,TGTGCCACCAGCAGAGATCGAAGCGAGCAGTACTTC,CATSRDRSEQYF
.,TRBJ2-5,TRBV5-8,.,TGTGCCAGCAGCTTGGGACGGAAGGGAGGAGAGACCCAGTACTTC,CASSLGRKGGETQYF
.,TRBJ2-7,TRBV7-9,.,TGTGCCAGCAGCTCCTCCTTGCGGAGTGTCGGCGAGCAGTACTTC,CASSSSLRSVGEQYF
.,TRBJ2-4,TRBV28,.,TGTGCCAGCAGCCCACGTTCCCCTGGGATTCAGTACTTC,CASSPRSPGIQYF
.,TRBJ2-1,TRBV5-1,TRBD2,TGCGCCAGCAGCCAGGACCGACTAGCGGGAGGTGAGCAGTTCTTC,CASSQDRLAGGEQFF
.,TRBJ1-1,TRBV7-2,.,TGTGCCAGCAGCTTATCTACGGGTGGGACTGAAGCTTTCTTT,CASSLSTGGTEAFF
.,TRBJ2-7,TRBV7-2,.,TGTGCCAGCAGCTTACATCGCTCCTACGAGCAGTACTTC,CASSLHRSYEQYF
.,TRBJ1-4,TRBV19,TRBD1,TGTGCCAGTAGCCGGGACAGGGCATATGAAAAACTGTTTTTT,CASSRDRAYEKLFF
.,TRBJ1-2,TRBV6-5,.,TGTGCCAGCACCACAATTGAGCAGGGCTATGGCTACACCTTC,CASTTIEQGYGYTF
.,TRBJ1-5,TRBV10-3,.,TGTGCCATCAGTGAGTCCTGGCAGCCCCAGCATTTT,CAISESWQPQHF
.,TRBJ1-1,TRBV10-1,.,TGCGCCAGCAGTGAGTCGTTGGCAGGGACGACAGCTTTCTTT,CASSESLAGTTAFF
once,TRBJ1-5,TRBV7-9,.,TGTGCCAGCAGCTCCACGGACAGTAGCAATCAGCCCCAGCATTTT,CASSSTDSSNQPQHF
.,TRBJ2-1,TRBV5-1,TRBD1,TGCGCCAGCAGCTCCACTCCGGGACAGTCCTACAATGAGCAGTTCTTC,CASSSTPGQSYNEQFF
once,TRBJ2-2,TRBV5-5,TRBD2,TGTGCCAGCAGCCGACTAGCGGGAGTGGACGGGGAGCTGTTTTTT,CASSRLAGVDGELFF
.,TRBJ2-7,TRBV28,TRBD2,TGTGCCAGCAGTTCCCCGGGACTAGCGTTATCCTACGAGCAGTACTTC,CASSSPGLALSYEQYF
.,TRBJ2-1,TRBV28,.,TGTGCCAGCAGTAGCGCCTCCTACAATGAGCAGTTCTTC,CASSSASYNEQFF